The present T cell receptor beta chain was sequenced within a study of vaccination effects on CD4 cells after COVID-19. As to this clone: The target antigen is unknown.

CD4+ T cells were isolated after 10 days of culture. Half-medium exchanges with IL-2 medium took place on days 3 and 7. Repertoires were generated with immunoSEQ multiplex PCR, while TCRdb's copy carries only in-frame clones and drops some. The sample yields around 50,000 clones, around 76% seen once. Germline V gene sequence: CDR1 SGHKS, CDR2 YYEKEE (reference sequence). There are 15 residues in the CDR3. Trimming cost V 0 bases and J 3 bases, with 13 bases left between them. Sequenced here: CD4+ T cells from PBMCs cultured without peptide, sampled before COVID-19 vaccination. The chain joins TRBV5-5 to TRBJ2-7; D is unclear. The source is a human donor who had a prior SARS-CoV-2 infection. The CDR3 DNA sequence: TGTGCCAGCAGCTTGGTGCCGTTTCAGGACTACGAGCAGTACTTC. It yields the protein CASSLVPFQDYEQYF.